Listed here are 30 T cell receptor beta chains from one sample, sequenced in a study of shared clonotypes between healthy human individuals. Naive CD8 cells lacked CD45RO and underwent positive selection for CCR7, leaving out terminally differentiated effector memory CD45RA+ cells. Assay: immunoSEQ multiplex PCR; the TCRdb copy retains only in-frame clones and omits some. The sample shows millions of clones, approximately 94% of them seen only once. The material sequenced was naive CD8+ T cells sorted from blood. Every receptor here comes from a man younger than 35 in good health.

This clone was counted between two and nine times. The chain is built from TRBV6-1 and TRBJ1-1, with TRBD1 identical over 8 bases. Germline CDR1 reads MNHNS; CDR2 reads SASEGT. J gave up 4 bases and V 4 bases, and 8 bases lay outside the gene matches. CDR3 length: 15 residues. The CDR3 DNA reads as TGTGCCAGCAGTGTAGGACAGGGAGGATCCACTGAAGCTTTCTTT. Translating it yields CASSVGQGGSTEAFF.

DNA for the CDR3: TGTGCCAGCAGCCGACCATTAGAACTGAGATTCACTGAAGCTTTCTTT. Translated, it gives CASSRPLELRFTEAFF. The gene calls are TRBV7-9 and TRBJ1-1, with no clear D. Trimming took 5 bases from V and 4 from J, leaving 20 bases between them. Germline V gene data show CDR1 as SEHNR and CDR2 as FQNEAQ (reference sequence). The CDR3 is 16 residues long. The full variable domain, completed using reference TRBV7-9 and TRBJ1-1, is DTGVSQNPRHKITKRGQNVTFRCDPISEHNRLYWYRQTLGQGPEFLTYFQNEAQLEKSRLLSDRFSAERPKGSFSTLEIQRTEQGDSAMYLCASSRPLELRFTEAFFGQGTRLTVV.

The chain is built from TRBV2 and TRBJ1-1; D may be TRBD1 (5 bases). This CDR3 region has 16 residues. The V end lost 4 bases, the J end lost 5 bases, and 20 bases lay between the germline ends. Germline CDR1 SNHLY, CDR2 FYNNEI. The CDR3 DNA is TGTGCCAGCAGTGCTACCCGGGACTCAGTGGGGACTGAAGCTTTCTTT. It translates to CASSATRDSVGTEAFF.

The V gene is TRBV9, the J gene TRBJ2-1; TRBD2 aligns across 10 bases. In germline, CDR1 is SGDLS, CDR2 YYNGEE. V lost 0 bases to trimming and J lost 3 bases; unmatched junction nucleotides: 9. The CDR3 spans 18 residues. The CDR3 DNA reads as TGTGCCAGCAGCGTAGTCGGCGGCTTAGCGGGGGGCTACAATGAGCAGTTCTTC. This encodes CASSVVGGLAGGYNEQFF.

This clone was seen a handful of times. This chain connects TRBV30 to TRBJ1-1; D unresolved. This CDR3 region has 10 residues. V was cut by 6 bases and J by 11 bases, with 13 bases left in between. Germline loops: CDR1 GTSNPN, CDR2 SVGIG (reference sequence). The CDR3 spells CACDLLGAFF. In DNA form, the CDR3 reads TGTGCCTGCGACTTGCTGGGGGCTTTCTTT.

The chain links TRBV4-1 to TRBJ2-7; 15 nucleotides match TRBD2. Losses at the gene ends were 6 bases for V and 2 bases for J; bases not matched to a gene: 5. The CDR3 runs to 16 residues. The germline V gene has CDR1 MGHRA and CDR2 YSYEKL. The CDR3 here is CASRPGLAGGTYEQYF. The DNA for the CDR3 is TGCGCCAGCAGACCTGGACTAGCGGGAGGGACCTACGAGCAGTACTTC.

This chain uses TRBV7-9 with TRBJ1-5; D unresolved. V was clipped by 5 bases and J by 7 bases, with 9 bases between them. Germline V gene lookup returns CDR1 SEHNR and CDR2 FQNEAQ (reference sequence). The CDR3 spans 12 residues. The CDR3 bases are TGTGCCAGCAGCCAAAATACGCAGCCCCAGCATTTT. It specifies CASSQNTQPQHF.

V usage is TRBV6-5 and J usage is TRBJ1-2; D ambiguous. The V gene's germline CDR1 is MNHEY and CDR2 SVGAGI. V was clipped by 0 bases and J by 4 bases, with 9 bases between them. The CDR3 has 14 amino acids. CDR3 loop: CASSYSNDAYGYTF. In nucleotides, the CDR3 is TGTGCCAGCAGTTACTCGAATGACGCCTATGGCTACACCTTC.

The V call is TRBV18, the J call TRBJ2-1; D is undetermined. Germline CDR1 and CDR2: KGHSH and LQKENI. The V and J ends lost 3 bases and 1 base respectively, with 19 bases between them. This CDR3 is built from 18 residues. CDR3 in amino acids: CASSPIGPTTPSYNEQFF. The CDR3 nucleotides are TGTGCCAGCTCACCTATTGGCCCCACGACCCCTTCCTACAATGAGCAGTTCTTC.

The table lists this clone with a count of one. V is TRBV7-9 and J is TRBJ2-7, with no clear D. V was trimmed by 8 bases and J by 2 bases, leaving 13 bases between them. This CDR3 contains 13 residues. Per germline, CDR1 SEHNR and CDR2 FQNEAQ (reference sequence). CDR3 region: CASEMGSAYEQYF. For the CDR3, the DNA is TGTGCCAGCGAGATGGGCTCGGCCTACGAGCAGTACTTC.

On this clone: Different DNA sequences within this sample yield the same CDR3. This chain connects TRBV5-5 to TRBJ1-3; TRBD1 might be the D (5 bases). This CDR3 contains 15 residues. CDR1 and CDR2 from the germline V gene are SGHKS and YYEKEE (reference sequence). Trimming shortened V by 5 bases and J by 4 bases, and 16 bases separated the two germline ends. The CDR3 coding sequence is TGTGCCAGCAGTTCCGCAGGGTTTTCGGGAAACACCATATATTTT. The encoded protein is CASSSAGFSGNTIYF. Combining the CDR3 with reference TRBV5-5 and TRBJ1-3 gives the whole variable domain DAGVTQSPTHLIKTRGQQVTLRCSPISGHKSVSWYQQVLGQGPQFIFQYYEKEERGRGNFPDRFSARQFPNYSSELNVNALLLGDSALYLCASSSAGFSGNTIYFGEGSWLTVV.

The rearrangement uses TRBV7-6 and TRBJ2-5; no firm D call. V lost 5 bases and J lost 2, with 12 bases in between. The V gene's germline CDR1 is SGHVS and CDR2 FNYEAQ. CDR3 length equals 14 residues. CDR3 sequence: CASSGPLGQETQYF. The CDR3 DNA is TGTGCCAGCAGCGGTCCTCTGGGGCAAGAGACCCAGTACTTC.

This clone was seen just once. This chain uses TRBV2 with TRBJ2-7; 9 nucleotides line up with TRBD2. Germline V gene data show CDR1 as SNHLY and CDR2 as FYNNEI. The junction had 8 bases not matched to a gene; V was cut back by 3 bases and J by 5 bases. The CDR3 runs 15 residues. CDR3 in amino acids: CASSEFRTSENEQYF. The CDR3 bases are TGTGCCAGCAGTGAGTTTCGGACTAGCGAGAACGAGCAGTACTTC. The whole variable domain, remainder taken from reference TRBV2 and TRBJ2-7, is EPEVTQTPSHQVTQMGQEVILRCVPISNHLYFYWYRQILGQKVEFLVSFYNNEISEKSEIFDDQFSVERPDGSNFTLKIRSTKLEDSAMYFCASSEFRTSENEQYFGPGTRLTVT.

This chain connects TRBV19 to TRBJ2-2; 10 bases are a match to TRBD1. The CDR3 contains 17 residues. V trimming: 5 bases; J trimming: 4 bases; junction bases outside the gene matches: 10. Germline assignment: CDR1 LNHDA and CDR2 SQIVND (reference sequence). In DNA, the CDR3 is TGTGCCAGTAGTTCTCCTGACAGGGGGCGCGGCACCGGGGAGCTGTTTTTT. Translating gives CASSSPDRGRGTGELFF.

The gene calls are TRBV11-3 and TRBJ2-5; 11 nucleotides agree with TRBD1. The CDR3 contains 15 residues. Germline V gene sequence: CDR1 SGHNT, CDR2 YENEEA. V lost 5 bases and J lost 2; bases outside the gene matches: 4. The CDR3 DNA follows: TGTGCCAGCAGCCGGACAGGGGGCGTTCAAGAGACCCAGTACTTC. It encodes CASSRTGGVQETQYF.

CDR3 sequence reads: CASSLAPDRDEAFF. CDR3 bases: TGTGCCAGCAGCTTGGCCCCCGACAGGGATGAAGCTTTCTTT. The rearrangement uses TRBV5-5 and TRBJ1-1, with TRBD1 matching over 7 bases. After removal of 0 bases from V and 7 bases from J, the junction contained 6 bases not matched to a gene. The germline V gene has CDR1 SGHKS and CDR2 YYEKEE (reference sequence). This CDR3 has 14 residues.

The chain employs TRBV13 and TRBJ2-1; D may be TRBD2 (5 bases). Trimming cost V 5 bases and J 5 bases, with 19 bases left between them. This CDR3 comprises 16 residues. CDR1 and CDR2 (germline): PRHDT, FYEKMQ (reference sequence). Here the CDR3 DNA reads TGTGCCAGCAGCCCCGCCGTAAACGTAGCGAACAATGAGCAGTTCTTC. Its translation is CASSPAVNVANNEQFF.

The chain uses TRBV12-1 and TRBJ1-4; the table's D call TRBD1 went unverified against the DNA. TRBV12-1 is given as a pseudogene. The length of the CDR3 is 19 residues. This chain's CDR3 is CASSSDLGTGMVTNEKLFF. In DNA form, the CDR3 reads TGTGCCAGCAGCTCCGACCTCGGGACAGGAATGGTGACTAATGAAAAACTGTTTTTT.

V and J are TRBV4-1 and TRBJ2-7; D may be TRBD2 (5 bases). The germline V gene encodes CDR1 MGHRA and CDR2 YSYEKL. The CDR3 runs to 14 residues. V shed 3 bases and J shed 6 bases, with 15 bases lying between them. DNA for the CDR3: TGCGCCAGCAGCCATGCCTATACCGGAGGCGAGCAGTACTTC. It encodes CASSHAYTGGEQYF.

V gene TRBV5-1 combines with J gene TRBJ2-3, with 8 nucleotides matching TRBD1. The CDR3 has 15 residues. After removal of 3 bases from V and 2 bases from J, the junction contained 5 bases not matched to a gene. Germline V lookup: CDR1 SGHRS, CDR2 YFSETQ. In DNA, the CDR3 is TGCGCCAGCAGCTGGTGGACAGGGCACACAGATACGCAGTATTTT. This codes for CASSWWTGHTDTQYF.

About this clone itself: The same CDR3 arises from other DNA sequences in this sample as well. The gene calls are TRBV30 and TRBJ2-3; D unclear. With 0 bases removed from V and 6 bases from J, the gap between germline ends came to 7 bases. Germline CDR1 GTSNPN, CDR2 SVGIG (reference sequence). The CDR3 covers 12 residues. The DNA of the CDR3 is TGTGCCTGGAGTGTTCTGGGGGATACGCAGTATTTT. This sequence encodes CAWSVLGDTQYF.

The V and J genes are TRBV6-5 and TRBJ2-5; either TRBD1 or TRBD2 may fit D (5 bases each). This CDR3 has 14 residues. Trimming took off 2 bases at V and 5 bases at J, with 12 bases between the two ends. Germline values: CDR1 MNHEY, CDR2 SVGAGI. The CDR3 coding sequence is TGTGCCAGCAGTTACGGGGGAGAGGGCGAGACCCAGTACTTC. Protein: CASSYGGEGETQYF.

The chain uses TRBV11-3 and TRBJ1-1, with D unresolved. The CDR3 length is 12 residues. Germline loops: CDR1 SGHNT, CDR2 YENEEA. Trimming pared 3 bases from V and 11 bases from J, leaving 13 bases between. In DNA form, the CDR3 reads TGTGCCAGCAGCTTTAGGAGGCCTAAGGCTTTCTTT. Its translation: CASSFRRPKAFF.

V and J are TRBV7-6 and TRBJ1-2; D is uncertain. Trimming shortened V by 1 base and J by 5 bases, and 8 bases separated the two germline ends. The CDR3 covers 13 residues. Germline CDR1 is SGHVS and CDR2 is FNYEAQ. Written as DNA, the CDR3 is TGTGCCAGCAGCTTAGGTGTGTCGTATGGCTACACCTTC. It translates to CASSLGVSYGYTF. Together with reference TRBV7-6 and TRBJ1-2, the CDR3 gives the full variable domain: GAGVSQSPRYKVTKRGQDVALRCDPISGHVSLYWYRQALGQGPEFLTYFNYEAQQDKSGLPNDRFSAERPEGSISTLTIQRTEQRDSAMYRCASSLGVSYGYTFGSGTRLTVV.

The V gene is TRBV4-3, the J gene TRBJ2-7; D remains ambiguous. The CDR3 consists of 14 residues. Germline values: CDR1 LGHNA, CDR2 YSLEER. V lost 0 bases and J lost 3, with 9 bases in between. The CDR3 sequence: CASSQESHIYEQYF. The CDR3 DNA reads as TGCGCCAGCAGCCAAGAGTCCCATATCTACGAGCAGTACTTC.

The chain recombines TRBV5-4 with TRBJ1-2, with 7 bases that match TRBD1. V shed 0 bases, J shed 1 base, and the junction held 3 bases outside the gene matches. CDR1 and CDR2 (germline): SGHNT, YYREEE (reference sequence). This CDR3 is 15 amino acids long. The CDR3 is CASSLGDSLNYGYTF. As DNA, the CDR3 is TGTGCCAGCAGCTTGGGGGACAGCCTTAACTATGGCTACACCTTC.

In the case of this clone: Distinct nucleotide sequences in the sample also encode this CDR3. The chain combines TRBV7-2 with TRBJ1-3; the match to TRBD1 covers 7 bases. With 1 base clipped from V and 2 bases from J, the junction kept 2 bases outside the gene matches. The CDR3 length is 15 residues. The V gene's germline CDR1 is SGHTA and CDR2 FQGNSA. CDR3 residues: CASSLDRGTGNTIYF. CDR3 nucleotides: TGTGCCAGCAGCTTAGACAGGGGAACTGGAAACACCATATATTTT.

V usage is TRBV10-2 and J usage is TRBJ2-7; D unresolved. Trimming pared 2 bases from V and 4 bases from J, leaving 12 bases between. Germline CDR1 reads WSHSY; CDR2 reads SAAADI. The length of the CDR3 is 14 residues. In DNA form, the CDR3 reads TGCGCCAGCAGTGAGCATGGGAAGGGATACGAGCAGTACTTC. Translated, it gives CASSEHGKGYEQYF.

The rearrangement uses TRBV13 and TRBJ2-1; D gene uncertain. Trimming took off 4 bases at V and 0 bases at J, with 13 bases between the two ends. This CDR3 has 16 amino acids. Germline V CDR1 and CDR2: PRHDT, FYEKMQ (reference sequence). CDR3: CASSSRTTSSYNEQFF. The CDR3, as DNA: TGTGCCAGCAGCTCCCGGACCACAAGCTCCTACAATGAGCAGTTCTTC.

The CDR3 nucleotides read TGTGCCAGCAGCTCCACCGTTTTGGAATCGGGAACTGAAGCTTTCTTT. Translation gives CASSSTVLESGTEAFF. The chain recombines TRBV7-9 with TRBJ1-1; D is uncertain. CDR3 length: 16 residues. CDR1 and CDR2 (germline): SEHNR, FQNEAQ (reference sequence). With 4 bases removed from V and 5 bases from J, the gap between germline ends came to 20 bases.